These 25 T cell receptor beta chains came from one sample sequenced in a study of beta chain features in type 1 diabetes. Their specific antigens are unknown. Study-wide points: For Type 1 diabetes patients, all four CD4+ subsets carried TCRB CDR3s that were moderately but significantly shorter.

The whole isolated RNA underwent reverse transcription, so sequencing captured expressed TCRB transcripts. Profiled with immunoSEQ multiplex PCR; TCRdb holds only in-frame clones, not every one. In the table there are around 300,000 clones, 15% of which are singletons. The sequenced sample was naive CD4+ T cells from blood. Source of these receptors: a young man with type 1 diabetes.

In its sample, this clone was seen a few times. The rearrangement joins TRBV5-1 to TRBJ1-1; a weak D match, TRBD1 (5 bases). Germline V CDR1 and CDR2: SGHRS, YFSETQ. V dropped 1 base and J dropped 4 bases, with 14 bases sitting between them. The CDR3 extends over 15 amino acids. The CDR3 reads CASSLPVREGTEAFF. The CDR3 DNA reads as TGCGCCAGCAGCTTGCCAGTCAGGGAAGGCACTGAAGCTTTCTTT.

This clone was found a few times. The J gene is TRBJ2-1, the V gene TRBV23-1; weak D call: TRBD2 (5 bases). TRBV23-1 is flagged as an ORF with uncertain function. The CDR3 covers 17 residues. V was cut by 7 bases and J by 0 bases, with 19 bases left in between. The CDR3 sequence: CASKYQRAVPSYNEQFF. CDR3 in DNA: TGCGCCAGCAAATACCAACGAGCGGTCCCCTCCTACAATGAGCAGTTCTTC.

The genes are TRBV7-2 and TRBJ2-7; 9 bases agree with TRBD2. Germline V gene lookup returns CDR1 SGHTA and CDR2 FQGNSA. The CDR3 has 17 amino acids. Trimming cost V 2 bases and J 6 bases; bases outside gene matches: 14. CDR3 in amino acids: CASSLIGGRVYGGEQYF. In DNA form, the CDR3 reads TGTGCCAGCAGCTTAATAGGCGGGAGGGTATATGGTGGCGAGCAGTACTTC. Looking up the rest from reference TRBV7-2 and TRBJ2-7 gives the full variable domain: GAGVSQSPSNKVTEKGKDVELRCDPISGHTALYWYRQSLGQGLEFLIYFQGNSAPDKSGLPSDRFSAERTGGSVSTLTIQRTQQEDSAVYLCASSLIGGRVYGGEQYFGPGTRLTVT.

The chain combines TRBV5-1 with TRBJ2-5, with TRBD1 matching 7 bases. Germline V lookup: CDR1 SGHRS, CDR2 YFSETQ. This CDR3 has 16 residues. V shed 0 bases and J 1 base; nucleotides not matched to a gene: 6. CDR3 coding DNA: TGCGCCAGCAGCTTGGTTTCGGGACAGATCCAAGAGACCCAGTACTTC. This sequence encodes CASSLVSGQIQETQYF.

The chain joins TRBV11-2 to TRBJ2-3; 11 nucleotides align to TRBD2. V lost 5 bases and J lost 0; bases outside the gene matches: 10. Looked up from germline, CDR1 is SGHAT and CDR2 is FQNNGV. CDR3 size: 18 residues. The CDR3 DNA reads TGTGCCAGCAGCGTGACTAGCGGGGCCAGCCGGAGCACAGATACGCAGTATTTT. It is translated as CASSVTSGASRSTDTQYF.

This clone was recorded only once. The gene calls are TRBV6-1 and TRBJ2-7; 9 bases match TRBD2. Germline lookup yields CDR1 MNHNS and CDR2 SASEGT. V lost 10 bases and J lost 4; bases outside the gene matches: 5. This CDR3 spans 12 amino acids. The CDR3 loop reads CATGLARYEQYF. CDR3 bases: TGTGCCACCGGACTAGCGAGGTACGAGCAGTACTTC.

This clone was counted a few times. The chain recombines TRBV29-1 with TRBJ2-3, with D perhaps matching TRBD1 (5 bases). This CDR3 comprises 14 residues. The V end lost 4 bases, the J end lost 4 bases, and 15 bases lay between the germline ends. Germline lookup yields CDR1 SQVTM and CDR2 ANQGSEA. In nucleotides, the CDR3 is TGCAGCGTTGTGTGGCAGGGTATCCCAGATACGCAGTATTTT. Amino acid sequence: CSVVWQGIPDTQYF.

V is TRBV11-2 and J is TRBJ2-7; no clear D. Trimming cost V 5 bases and J 1 base, with 9 bases left between them. The CDR3 covers 13 residues. Germline CDR1 is SGHAT and CDR2 is FQNNGV. The CDR3, as DNA: TGTGCCAGCAGCGGCCAGATATCCTACGAGCAGTACTTC. Translating gives CASSGQISYEQYF. Full variable domain (remainder filled in from reference TRBV11-2 and TRBJ2-7): EAGVAQSPRYKIIEKRQSVAFWCNPISGHATLYWYQQILGQGPKLLIQFQNNGVVDDSQLPKDRFSAERLKGVDSTLKIQPAKLEDSAVYLCASSGQISYEQYFGPGTRLTVT.

The V gene is TRBV19, the J gene TRBJ1-5, with unresolved D. V lost 9 bases and J 5 bases, leaving 17 bases between the germline ends. The germline V gene encodes CDR1 LNHDA and CDR2 SQIVND (reference sequence). The CDR3 covers 14 residues. For the CDR3, the DNA is TGTGCCAGCGATCCGGGGTCAAAGGATCAGCCCCAGCATTTT. As protein: CASDPGSKDQPQHF.

The CDR3 DNA reads as TGTGCCAGCAGTGGACAGGGTTTCCATAATTCACCCCTCCACTTT. This gives the protein CASSGQGFHNSPLHF. The chain uses TRBV6-5 and TRBJ1-6; TRBD1 matches at 8 bases. The germline V gene has CDR1 MNHEY and CDR2 SVGAGI. This CDR3 is built from 15 residues. Trimming took 5 bases from V and 5 from J; bases not matched to a gene: 5.

This clone has only a few counts. The rearrangement joins TRBV5-4 to TRBJ2-5; the match to TRBD2 covers 9 bases. Germline V gene data show CDR1 as SGHNT and CDR2 as YYREEE (reference sequence). This CDR3 contains 14 residues. Trimming at V came to 2 bases and at J to 7 bases, leaving 6 bases not matched to a gene. Written as DNA, the CDR3 is TGTGCCAGCAGCTTAAGTAGCGGGAGTGCGACCCAGTACTTC. As protein: CASSLSSGSATQYF.

This clone has only a few counts. The rearrangement uses TRBV5-1 and TRBJ2-7; 7 nucleotides align to TRBD2. Germline V gene data show CDR1 as SGHRS and CDR2 as YFSETQ. V gave up 4 bases and J gave up 4 bases; unmatched junction bases: 11. The CDR3 consists of 15 residues. The CDR3 loop is CASSAVGGVGYEQYF. The CDR3 coding sequence is TGCGCCAGCAGCGCCGTGGGGGGGGTCGGTTACGAGCAGTACTTC.

The chain has TRBV25-1 and TRBJ2-3, with TRBD1 identical over 7 bases. Trimming took 1 base from V and 2 from J; bases not matched to a gene: 6. The CDR3 sequence is 16 residues long. CDR1 and CDR2 (germline): MGHDK, SYGVNS. The CDR3 DNA is TGTGCCAGCAGTGAATCCCCCACAGGGGTCACAGATACGCAGTATTTT. This codes for CASSESPTGVTDTQYF.

This clone occurred a few times. This chain joins TRBV6-5 and TRBJ2-5; TRBD1 matches at 9 bases. The germline gives CDR1 MNHEY, CDR2 SVGAGI. V trimming: 0 bases; J trimming: 6 bases; junction bases outside the gene matches: 5. The CDR3 length is 15 residues. The DNA of the CDR3 is TGTGCCAGCAGTTACTCCGGGACAGGGCTAAAGACCCAGTACTTC. Translated: CASSYSGTGLKTQYF.

In this sample, this clone turned up a few times. The chain is built from TRBV11-2 and TRBJ2-7; 8 nucleotides align to TRBD1. Germline V gene sequence: CDR1 SGHAT, CDR2 FQNNGV. V shed 5 bases and J 4 bases; nucleotides not matched to a gene: 10. This CDR3 has 15 amino acids. The CDR3 sequence is CASSPQGGLGYEQYF. The CDR3 nucleotides are TGTGCCAGCAGCCCACAGGGGGGTTTGGGTTACGAGCAGTACTTC.

The sample holds a few counts of this clone. The chain has TRBV7-2 and TRBJ2-7; the match to TRBD1 covers 8 bases. This CDR3 region has 13 residues. Looked up from germline, CDR1 is SGHTA and CDR2 is FQGNSA. J gave up 3 bases and V 2 bases, and 0 bases lay outside the gene matches. CDR3 DNA sequence: TGTGCCAGCAGCTTAACAGGGGGCTACGAGCAGTACTTC. Its protein is CASSLTGGYEQYF.

This clone was observed a few times. This rearrangement joins TRBV30 to TRBJ2-1; 9 positions agree with TRBD2. The CDR3 runs 15 residues. Germline V gene lookup returns CDR1 GTSNPN and CDR2 SVGIG (reference sequence). The ends lost 3 bases at V and 3 bases at J; junction bases unmatched: 6. CDR3 loop: CAWRGGLAVYNEQFF. Written as DNA, the CDR3 is TGTGCCTGGAGGGGGGGACTAGCAGTCTACAATGAGCAGTTCTTC.

This clone has more than one count but fewer than ten. A read error may account for a junction end that differs from germline. The CDR3 protein is CASSYGDRDTGELFF. The CDR3, as DNA: TGTGCCAGTAGTTACGGGGACAGGGACACCGGGGAGCTGTTTTTT. The chain is built from TRBV28 and TRBJ2-2, with 9 bases that match TRBD1. The CDR3 is 15 amino acids. Germline CDR1 is MDHEN and CDR2 is SYDVKM.

The chain has TRBV10-3 and TRBJ2-1; D ambiguous. In germline, CDR1 is ENHRY, CDR2 SYGVKD. This CDR3 has 15 residues. V gave up 7 bases and J gave up 3 bases, with 16 bases separating them. The CDR3 sequence is CAIMGSSALYNEQFF. CDR3 DNA: TGTGCCATCATGGGCTCCTCGGCGCTCTACAATGAGCAGTTCTTC.

This sequence joins TRBV2 and TRBJ1-5; 7 bases match TRBD1. V lost 1 base, J lost 5 bases, and 8 bases stayed unmatched. This CDR3 is built from 16 residues. Germline CDR1 and CDR2: SNHLY and FYNNEI. CDR3 DNA: TGTGCCAGCAGTGAAGAGGTGGGACAGACTCATCAGCCCCAGCATTTT. Protein product: CASSEEVGQTHQPQHF.

This clone was seen only a few times. V gene TRBV6-1 combines with J gene TRBJ1-2; tentatively, D is TRBD1 (6 bases). CDR3 length: 15 residues. V was cut by 3 bases and J by 3 bases, with 14 bases left in between. The germline gives CDR1 MNHNS, CDR2 SASEGT. The CDR3 reads CASSETGRGDYGYTF. Written as DNA, the CDR3 is TGTGCCAGCAGTGAGACCGGCAGGGGCGACTATGGCTACACCTTC.

This clone has a handful of counts. The chain joins TRBV9 to TRBJ2-3; TRBD2 agrees at 12 bases. V lost 4 bases to trimming and J lost 4 bases; unmatched junction nucleotides: 7. Germline CDR1 SGDLS, CDR2 YYNGEE. The CDR3 sequence is 16 residues long. The CDR3 region is CASSLSGLAGSDTQYF. The CDR3 coding sequence is TGTGCCAGCAGCTTGAGCGGACTAGCGGGGTCAGATACGCAGTATTTT.

This clone has more than one count but fewer than ten. The chain employs TRBV6-5 and TRBJ2-4; D may be TRBD1 (5 bases). The CDR3 extends over 13 amino acids. Trimming left V 3 bases short and J 6 bases short, with 9 bases between. Looked up from germline, CDR1 is MNHEY and CDR2 is SVGAGI. The CDR3 sequence: CASSYFQGNIQYF. The CDR3 DNA is TGTGCCAGCAGTTATTTTCAGGGAAACATTCAGTACTTC.

The chain employs TRBV5-4 and TRBJ1-4; D may be TRBD1 (5 bases). The CDR3 sequence is 14 residues long. Germline V gene data show CDR1 as SGHNT and CDR2 as YYREEE (reference sequence). The V end lost 4 bases, the J end lost 6 bases, and 13 bases lay between the germline ends. The CDR3 is CASSRETGDEKLFF. In DNA, the CDR3 is TGTGCCAGCAGCCGAGAGACGGGGGATGAAAAACTGTTTTTT.

The sample holds a few counts of this clone. This rearrangement joins TRBV4-1 to TRBJ2-4, with TRBD2 identical over 13 bases. Germline V lookup: CDR1 MGHRA, CDR2 YSYEKL. This CDR3 is 18 amino acids long. Unmatched junction bases numbered 4, after V lost 1 base and J lost 1 base. This CDR3 is CASSQGLAGGQAKNIQYF. The CDR3, as DNA: TGCGCCAGCAGCCAAGGACTAGCGGGGGGCCAGGCCAAAAACATTCAGTACTTC.